This TCR beta chain was identified during a study of blood T cell repertoires in COVID-19. The protocol was immunoSEQ multiplex PCR, while the TCRdb copy is restricted to in-frame clones and leaves out a portion. The sample has about 200,000 clones, 84% seen once. Germline values: CDR1 MDHEN, CDR2 SYDVKM. The CDR3 totals 12 residues. The V and J ends lost 11 bases and 5 bases, in that order; junction bases with no gene match: 8. The chain uses TRBV28 and TRBJ1-1, with 7 bases aligning to TRBD1. The sequence was collected from a human donor in a cohort sampled during active COVID-19. The specimen was peripheral blood. This CDR3 reads CAGYRGWTEAFF. The CDR3 region has the DNA TGTGCCGGATACAGGGGTTGGACTGAAGCTTTCTTT.